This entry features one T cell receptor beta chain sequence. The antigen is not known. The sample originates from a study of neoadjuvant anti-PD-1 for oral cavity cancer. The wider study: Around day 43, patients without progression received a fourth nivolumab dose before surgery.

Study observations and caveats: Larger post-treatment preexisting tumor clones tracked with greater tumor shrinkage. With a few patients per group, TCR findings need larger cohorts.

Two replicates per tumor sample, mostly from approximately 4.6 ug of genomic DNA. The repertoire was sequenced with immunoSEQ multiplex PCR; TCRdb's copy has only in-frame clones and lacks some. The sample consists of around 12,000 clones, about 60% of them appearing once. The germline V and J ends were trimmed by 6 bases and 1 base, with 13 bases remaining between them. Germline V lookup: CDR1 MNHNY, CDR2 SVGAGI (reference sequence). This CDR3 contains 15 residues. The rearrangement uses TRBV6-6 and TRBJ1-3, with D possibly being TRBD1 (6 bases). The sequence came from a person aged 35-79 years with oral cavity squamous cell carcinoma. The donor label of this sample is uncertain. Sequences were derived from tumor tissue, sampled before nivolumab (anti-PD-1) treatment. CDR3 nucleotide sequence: TGTGCCAGCAGACCCCGCAGGGGTTCTGGAAACACCATATATTTT. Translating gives CASRPRRGSGNTIYF.